These 28 T cell receptor beta chains were sequenced from one sample in a study of T cell repertoires in cytomegalovirus infection (dated by TCRdb to between 2018 and 2020). These receptors have no known antigen. The run used an Illumina HiSeq 1500. TCRdb reprocessed the public reads (quality trimming at Q25 with fastp, clone calling with MiXCR) and kept in-frame beta chains. When rows share a CDR3 protein, they turn into one entry using the most common DNA and genes. The sample table holds around 900,000 distinct CDR3 sequences, of which under 40% were seen once. 13% of the sample is held by the ten biggest clonotypes. Per the publication, the treatment or condition label means: in vitro stimulation with specific CMV peptide epitopes to enrich CMV-specific T cells. The specimen comprised cultured CD8+ T cells from PBMCs, sampled from culture after CMV antigen stimulation. These receptor sequences come from a human donor in good health (CMV status not recorded). Some clones in this sample may be carry-over from other donors' samples.

This chain joins TRBV4-1 and TRBJ1-6; D may be TRBD1 (6 bases). Germline V CDR1 and CDR2: MGHRA, YSYEKL. The length of the CDR3 is 14 residues. Deletions cut 7 bases from V and 7 bases from J, with 14 bases between. The CDR3 is CASTPRGANSPLHF. The CDR3 DNA is TGCGCCAGCACCCCCCGGGGGGCGAATTCACCCCTCCACTTT.

This sequence joins TRBV4-2 and TRBJ2-3, with 7 bases aligning to TRBD2. Germline trimming cut 3 bases from V and 2 bases from J; bases unmatched to any gene: 8. Germline V CDR1 and CDR2: LGHNA, YNFKEQ. This CDR3 has 16 amino acids. The DNA of the CDR3 is TGTGCCAGCAGCCAGGGACTACAGGAGGACACAGATACGCAGTATTTT. Protein: CASSQGLQEDTDTQYF.

The DNA of the CDR3 is TGTGCCAGCAGCTTAAGGACAGGGGCCCAGCCCCAGCATTTT. Protein sequence: CASSLRTGAQPQHF. V and J are TRBV7-8 and TRBJ1-5, with 9 positions matching TRBD1. Trimming at V came to 2 bases and at J to 7 bases, leaving 3 bases not matched to a gene. The V gene's germline CDR1 is SGHVS and CDR2 FQNEAQ. This CDR3 is built from 14 residues.

This clonotype appeared many times. The rearrangement uses TRBV7-9 and TRBJ2-5; D is perhaps TRBD1 (7 bases). V lost 11 bases and J lost 5, with 15 bases in between. Germline CDR1 reads SEHNR; CDR2 reads FQNEAQ (reference sequence). The CDR3 loop spans 12 amino acids. Here the CDR3 DNA reads TGTGCCTCCGGAGGGGGCCGGGAGACCCAGTACTTC. Translated, it gives CASGGGRETQYF. Using reference TRBV7-9 and TRBJ2-5 for the parts outside the CDR3, the full variable domain is DTGVSQNPRHKITKRGQNVTFRCDPISEHNRLYWYRQTLGQGPEFLTYFQNEAQLEKSRLLSDRFSAERPKGSFSTLEIQRTEQGDSAMYLCASGGGRETQYFGPGTRLLVL.

The V and J genes are TRBV7-3 and TRBJ1-2; D might be TRBD1 (5 bases). V was shortened by 9 bases and J by 3 bases, with 14 bases between the two germline ends. The CDR3 runs 13 residues. Germline V gene data show CDR1 as SGHTA and CDR2 as FQGTGA. CDR3 nucleotides: TGTGCCAGTACCGAGGGGCCCTACTATGGCTACACCTTC. This sequence encodes CASTEGPYYGYTF.

The chain carries TRBV7-9 and TRBJ1-4, with D hard to call. CDR1 is SEHNR, CDR2 FQNEAQ, per germline (reference sequence). This CDR3 is built from 12 residues. CDR3 sequence (DNA): TGTTGCAGCGGTCCAACTAATGAAAAACTGTTTTTT. The encoded protein is CCSGPTNEKLFF.

The chain couples TRBV11-1 to TRBJ2-5; 7 nucleotides line up with TRBD1. Trimming cost V 5 bases and J 1 base; bases outside gene matches: 13. Germline V gives CDR1 SGHAT, CDR2 FQDESV (reference sequence). The CDR3 has 17 residues. CDR3 DNA: TGTGCCAGCAGCCCCCACAGGGACAGAGAATTCCAAGAGACCCAGTACTTC. Its translation: CASSPHRDREFQETQYF.

This clonotype was detected only a few times. The chain combines TRBV12-3 or TRBV12-4 with TRBJ2-1; D is unresolved. CDR3 size: 11 residues. With 6 bases removed from V and 11 bases from J, the gap between germline ends came to 11 bases. CDR3 DNA: TGTGCCAGCAGGGATACCGATCAGCAGTTCTTC. Protein: CASRDTDQQFF.

The chain links TRBV6-6 to TRBJ2-7; maybe TRBD1 (5 bases). The CDR3 extends over 15 amino acids. V lost 5 bases, J lost 0 bases, and 14 bases lay in between. CDR1 is MNHNY and CDR2 is SVGAGI in the germline V gene (reference sequence). The chain's CDR3 is CASSPRQFLSYEQYF. CDR3 DNA sequence: TGTGCCAGCAGTCCCCGACAGTTCCTCTCCTACGAGCAGTACTTC.

This clonotype was observed a few times. The chain carries TRBV5-1 and TRBJ1-1; D remains ambiguous. From germline, CDR1 is SGHRS and CDR2 YFSETQ. The CDR3 sequence is 15 residues long. V lost 4 bases and J 4 bases, leaving 17 bases between the germline ends. CDR3 region: CASSEGSSGSTEAFF. CDR3 nucleotides: TGCGCCAGCAGCGAAGGGAGTTCCGGGAGCACTGAAGCTTTCTTT.

This clonotype was detected ten times or more. This rearrangement joins TRBV7-9 to TRBJ2-5; 12 positions match TRBD1. The CDR3 runs to 15 residues. The ends lost 5 bases at V and 3 bases at J; junction bases unmatched: 4. Per germline, CDR1 SEHNR and CDR2 FQNEAQ (reference sequence). Here the CDR3 reads CASSPGQGAEETQYF. CDR3 DNA sequence: TGTGCCAGCAGCCCGGGACAGGGGGCCGAAGAGACCCAGTACTTC.

This chain links TRBV6-2 or TRBV6-3 with TRBJ2-3, with D unclear. Germline CDR1 reads MNHEY; CDR2 reads SVGEGT. V gave up 5 bases and J gave up 1 base, with 16 bases separating them. The CDR3 is made up of 16 amino acids. The CDR3, as DNA: TGTGCCAGCAGTCCCACCAGACTTCTGGGCACAGATACGCAGTATTTT. This gives the protein CASSPTRLLGTDTQYF.

The V call is TRBV19, the J call TRBJ2-1; no reliable D call. CDR1 and CDR2 (germline): LNHDA, SQIVND (reference sequence). The CDR3 extends over 14 amino acids. V was clipped by 1 base and J by 5 bases, with 9 bases between them. The DNA for the CDR3 is TGTGCCAGTAGTATAGTTTACGGAAACAATGAGCAGTTCTTC. Translated, it gives CASSIVYGNNEQFF.

The chain has TRBV4-1 and TRBJ1-4; tentatively, D is TRBD1 (5 bases). CDR3 length: 14 amino acids. Trimming removed 4 bases at V and 7 bases at J, with 13 bases between. Germline values: CDR1 MGHRA, CDR2 YSYEKL. DNA of the CDR3: TGCGCCAGCAGCCCCGGGGCAATGAGTGAAAAACTGTTTTTT. It codes for CASSPGAMSEKLFF.

This clonotype has more than one count but fewer than ten. The V gene is TRBV15, the J gene TRBJ1-4; 7 nucleotides line up with TRBD1. Germline CDR1 LNHNV, CDR2 YYDKDF (reference sequence). The trim removed 4 bases at V and 4 bases at J, leaving 0 bases unmatched. CDR3 length: 13 residues. The CDR3 region is CATSNRGNEKLFF. The CDR3 coding sequence is TGTGCCACCAGCAACAGGGGTAATGAAAAACTGTTTTTT.

V usage is TRBV20-1 and J usage is TRBJ1-2; D is unresolved. Deletions cut 1 base from V and 6 bases from J, with 12 bases between. The CDR3 runs 13 residues. Per the germline V gene, CDR1 is DFQATT and CDR2 is SNEGSKA (reference sequence). The CDR3 is CSARGAALDGYTF. Written as DNA, the CDR3 is TGCAGTGCTAGAGGGGCGGCACTTGATGGCTACACCTTC.

The rearrangement uses TRBV2 and TRBJ1-3; 7 bases align to TRBD1. After removal of 10 bases from V and 3 bases from J, the junction contained 6 bases not matched to a gene. The CDR3 runs to 13 residues. CDR1 and CDR2 (germline): SNHLY, FYNNEI. CDR3 residues: CATDREDGNTIYF. In nucleotides, the CDR3 is TGTGCCACCGACAGGGAGGATGGAAACACCATATATTTT.

This clonotype was observed many times. This sequence joins TRBV7-6 and TRBJ2-1; D may correspond to TRBD1 or TRBD2 (5 bases each). V was shortened by 2 bases and J by 8 bases, with 10 bases between the two germline ends. CDR1 SGHVS and CDR2 FNYEAQ come from the germline V gene. The CDR3 is made up of 13 amino acids. CDR3 DNA: TGTGCCAGCAGCTTATTCCGAGGGGATGAGCAGTTCTTC. Protein sequence: CASSLFRGDEQFF.

The genes are TRBV29-1 and TRBJ1-5; D is unresolved. V shed 6 bases and J shed 5 bases, with 8 bases lying between them. From germline, CDR1 is SQVTM and CDR2 ANQGSEA. The CDR3 is made up of 11 amino acids. The CDR3 DNA follows: TGCAGCGTACTGCTGGATCAGCCCCAGCATTTT. Translated: CSVLLDQPQHF.

V is TRBV14 and J is TRBJ2-6; D possibly corresponds to TRBD2 (6 bases). CDR1 and CDR2 (germline): SGHDN, FVKESK. Trimming removed 0 bases at V and 0 bases at J, with 21 bases between. The CDR3 has 21 amino acids. CDR3 residues: CASSQDLEGPKPVSGANVLTF. The CDR3 DNA reads as TGTGCCAGCAGCCAAGATTTGGAGGGGCCAAAGCCGGTCTCTGGGGCCAACGTCCTGACTTTC.

This clonotype was recorded many times. The chain joins TRBV7-9 to TRBJ2-1, with a possible D match to TRBD1 (6 bases). Germline lookup yields CDR1 SEHNR and CDR2 FQNEAQ (reference sequence). Trimming left V 6 bases short and J 6 bases short, with 12 bases between. The length of the CDR3 is 13 residues. The CDR3 is CASSPGHSNEQFF. As DNA, the CDR3 is TGTGCCAGCAGTCCGGGACACTCCAATGAGCAGTTCTTC.

The chain couples TRBV2 to TRBJ1-1; possible D gene TRBD1, 5 bases. The CDR3 has 16 residues. Trimming took off 8 bases at V and 4 bases at J, with 23 bases between the two ends. Germline V gene data show CDR1 as SNHLY and CDR2 as FYNNEI. The CDR3 loop reads CASPSLIRVRGTEAFF. In DNA, the CDR3 is TGTGCCAGCCCGAGCTTAATTAGAGTGAGGGGCACTGAAGCTTTCTTT.

The chain is built from TRBV20-1 and TRBJ2-7; D may be TRBD2 (6 bases). CDR3 length: 14 amino acids. CDR1 DFQATT and CDR2 SNEGSKA come from the germline V gene (reference sequence). Deletions cut 6 bases from V and 0 bases from J, with 15 bases between. CDR3 bases: TGCAGTGCCACCCGGGACTTCAGCTCCTACGAGCAGTACTTC. It codes for CSATRDFSSYEQYF.

The chain links TRBV4-1 to TRBJ2-7; D call uncertain. V was shortened by 3 bases and J by 1 base, with 10 bases between the two germline ends. The germline V gene has CDR1 MGHRA and CDR2 YSYEKL. CDR3 length equals 14 residues. For the CDR3, the DNA is TGCGCCAGCAGCCAGGGATACAGTTCCTACGAGCAGTACTTC. It specifies CASSQGYSSYEQYF.

This clonotype was counted at least ten times. The rearrangement joins TRBV7-2 to TRBJ1-1, with D unclear. Germline CDR1 and CDR2: SGHTA and FQGNSA. Trimming stripped 5 bases from V and 2 bases from J, with 21 bases between. The CDR3 is 17 amino acids. The CDR3 DNA reads as TGTGCCAGCAGCATTCCGGCCCCCGCCCGGAAAAACACTGAAGCTTTCTTT. Residues: CASSIPAPARKNTEAFF. Using reference TRBV7-2 and TRBJ1-1 for the parts outside the CDR3, the full variable domain is GAGVSQSPSNKVTEKGKDVELRCDPISGHTALYWYRQSLGQGLEFLIYFQGNSAPDKSGLPSDRFSAERTGGSVSTLTIQRTQQEDSAVYLCASSIPAPARKNTEAFFGQGTRLTVV.

V and J are TRBV6-1 and TRBJ2-7; no reliable D call. The V gene's germline CDR1 is MNHNS and CDR2 SASEGT. The CDR3 runs 16 residues. Trimming removed 2 bases from V and 4 bases from J, with 18 bases in between. This chain's CDR3 is CASSEYLGKSVYEQYF. CDR3 DNA: TGTGCCAGCAGTGAATATCTGGGGAAGTCCGTATACGAGCAGTACTTC.

This chain links TRBV10-3 with TRBJ1-1; 10 bases agree with TRBD1. Unmatched junction bases numbered 10, after V lost 5 bases and J lost 1 base. Looked up from germline, CDR1 is ENHRY and CDR2 is SYGVKD. This CDR3 contains 17 residues. The CDR3 protein is CAISSFGDRGSNTEAFF. The CDR3 DNA sequence: TGTGCCATCAGTTCCTTTGGGGACAGGGGCTCGAACACTGAAGCTTTCTTT.

This chain uses TRBV11-3 with TRBJ2-5; possibly TRBD1 or TRBD2 for D (5 bases each). Between the trimmed V and J ends, which lost 5 bases and 5 bases, there was a span of 15 bases. The germline V gene encodes CDR1 SGHNT and CDR2 YENEEA. This CDR3 is 14 amino acids long. This chain's CDR3 is CASSPGPHSETQYF. CDR3 bases: TGTGCCAGCAGCCCGGGACCCCATTCGGAGACCCAGTACTTC.